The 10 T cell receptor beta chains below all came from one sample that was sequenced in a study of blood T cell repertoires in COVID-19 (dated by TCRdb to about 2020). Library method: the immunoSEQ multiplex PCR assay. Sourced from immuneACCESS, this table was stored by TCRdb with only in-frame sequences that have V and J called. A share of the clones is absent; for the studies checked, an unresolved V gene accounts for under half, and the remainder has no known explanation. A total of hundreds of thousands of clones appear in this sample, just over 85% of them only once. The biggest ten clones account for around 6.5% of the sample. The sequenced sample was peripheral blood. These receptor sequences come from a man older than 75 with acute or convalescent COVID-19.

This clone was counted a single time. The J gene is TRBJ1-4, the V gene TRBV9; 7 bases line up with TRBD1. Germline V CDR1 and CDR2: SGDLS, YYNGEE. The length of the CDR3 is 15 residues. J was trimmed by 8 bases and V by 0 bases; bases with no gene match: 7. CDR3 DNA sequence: TGTGCCAGCAGCGTAGGAAAGGGGGCTTGGGAAAAACTGTTTTTT. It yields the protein CASSVGKGAWEKLFF.

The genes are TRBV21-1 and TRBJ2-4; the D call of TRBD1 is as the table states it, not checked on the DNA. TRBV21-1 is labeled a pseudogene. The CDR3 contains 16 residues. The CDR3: CASSERDRVSKNIQYF. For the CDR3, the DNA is TGTGCCAGCAGCGAAAGGGACAGGGTCTCCAAAAACATTCAGTACTTC.

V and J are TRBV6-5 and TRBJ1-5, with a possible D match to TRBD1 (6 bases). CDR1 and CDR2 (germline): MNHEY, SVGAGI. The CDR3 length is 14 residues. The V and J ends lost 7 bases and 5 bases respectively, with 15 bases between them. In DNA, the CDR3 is TGTGCCAGCACAGAACAGGGAAGGGATCAGCCCCAGCATTTT. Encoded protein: CASTEQGRDQPQHF.

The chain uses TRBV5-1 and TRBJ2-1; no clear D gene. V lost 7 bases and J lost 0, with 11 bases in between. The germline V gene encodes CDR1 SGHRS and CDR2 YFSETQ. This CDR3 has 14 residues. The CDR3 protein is CASAPLSSYNEQFF. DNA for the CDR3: TGCGCCAGCGCCCCGTTGAGCTCCTACAATGAGCAGTTCTTC.

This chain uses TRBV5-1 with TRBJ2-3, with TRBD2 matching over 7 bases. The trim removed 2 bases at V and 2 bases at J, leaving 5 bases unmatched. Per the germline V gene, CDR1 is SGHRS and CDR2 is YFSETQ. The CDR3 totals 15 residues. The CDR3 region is CASSFTAGNTDTQYF. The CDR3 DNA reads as TGCGCCAGCAGCTTTACAGCGGGAAACACAGATACGCAGTATTTT.

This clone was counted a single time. The CDR3 coding sequence is TGTGCCAGCAGCCCATCTTTTAGGAGTTCAGGGAGGGCCTACAATGAGCAGTTCTTC. The encoded protein is CASSPSFRSSGRAYNEQFF. The chain links TRBV3-1 (or the pseudogene TRBV3-2) to TRBJ2-1; TRBD2 matches at 7 bases. Trimming cost V 4 bases and J 2 bases; bases outside gene matches: 17. The CDR3 contains 19 residues. The germline V gene has CDR1 LGHDT and CDR2 YNNKEL (reference sequence).

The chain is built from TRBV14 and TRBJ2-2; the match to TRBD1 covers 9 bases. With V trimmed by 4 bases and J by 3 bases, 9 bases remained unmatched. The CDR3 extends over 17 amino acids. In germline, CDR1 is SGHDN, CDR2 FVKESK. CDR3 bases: TGTGCCAGCAGCCCGTTTCCGGGACAGGGTCACACCGGGGAGCTGTTTTTT. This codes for CASSPFPGQGHTGELFF.

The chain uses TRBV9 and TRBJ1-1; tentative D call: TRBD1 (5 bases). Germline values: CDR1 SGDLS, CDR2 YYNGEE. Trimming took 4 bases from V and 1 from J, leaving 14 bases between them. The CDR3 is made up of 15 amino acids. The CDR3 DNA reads TGTGCCAGCAGCCCGCAGATTCAGGGGAACACTGAAGCTTTCTTT. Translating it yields CASSPQIQGNTEAFF. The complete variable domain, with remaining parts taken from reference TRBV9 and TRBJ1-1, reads DSGVTQTPKHLITATGQRVTLRCSPRSGDLSVYWYQQSLDQGLQFLIQYYNGEERAKGNILERFSAQQFPDLHSELNLSSLELGDSALYFCASSPQIQGNTEAFFGQGTRLTVV.

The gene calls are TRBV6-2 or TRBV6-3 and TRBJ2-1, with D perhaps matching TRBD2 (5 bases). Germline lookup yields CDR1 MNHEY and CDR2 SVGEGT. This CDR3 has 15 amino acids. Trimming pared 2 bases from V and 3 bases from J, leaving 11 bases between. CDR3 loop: CASSYRLRDYNEQFF. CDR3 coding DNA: TGTGCCAGCAGTTACCGCCTCCGGGACTACAATGAGCAGTTCTTC.

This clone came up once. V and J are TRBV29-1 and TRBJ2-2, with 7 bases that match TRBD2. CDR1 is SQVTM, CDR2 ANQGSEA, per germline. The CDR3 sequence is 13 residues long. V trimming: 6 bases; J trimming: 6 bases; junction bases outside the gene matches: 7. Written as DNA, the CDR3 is TGCAGCGTAAACCGGGGGGAAGCCGGGGAGCTGTTTTTT. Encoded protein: CSVNRGEAGELFF.